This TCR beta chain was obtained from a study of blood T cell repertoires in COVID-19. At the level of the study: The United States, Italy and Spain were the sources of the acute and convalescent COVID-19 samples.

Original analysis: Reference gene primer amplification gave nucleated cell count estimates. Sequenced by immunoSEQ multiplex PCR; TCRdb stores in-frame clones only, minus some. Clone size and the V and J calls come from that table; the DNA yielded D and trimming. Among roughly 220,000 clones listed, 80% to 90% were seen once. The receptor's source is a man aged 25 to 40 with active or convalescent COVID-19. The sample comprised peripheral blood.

The CDR3 DNA sequence: TGTGCCAGTACACCCCAGTATAGCAATCAGCCCCAGCATTTT. Translated, it gives CASTPQYSNQPQHF. The chain links TRBV19 to TRBJ1-5; D remains ambiguous. CDR3 length: 14 amino acids. Per the germline V gene, CDR1 is LNHDA and CDR2 is SQIVND (reference sequence). Trimming pared 7 bases from V and 0 bases from J, leaving 10 bases between. Full variable domain (missing parts from reference TRBV19 and TRBJ1-5): DGGITQSPKYLFRKEGQNVTLSCEQNLNHDAMYWYRQDPGQGLRLIYYSQIVNDFQKGDIAEGYSVSREKKESFPLTVTSAQKNPTAFYLCASTPQYSNQPQHFGDGTRLSIL.